The 27 T cell receptor beta chains below come from one sample, sequenced in a study of cytomegalovirus exposure and HLA in healthy donors. Repertoires were generated with immunoSEQ multiplex PCR, while TCRdb's copy carries only in-frame clones and drops some. The table records about 56,000 clones, over 90% of them present only once. The specimen was PBMCs. These receptors all stem from a woman under 30 in good health and CMV-seronegative.

The chain combines TRBV4-3 with TRBJ1-4, with 7 bases lining up with TRBD1. CDR1 and CDR2 (germline): LGHNA, YSLEER. Unmatched junction bases numbered 15, after V lost 3 bases and J lost 8 bases. This CDR3 is built from 17 residues. In DNA form, the CDR3 reads TGCGCCAGCAGCCATGATGCTGCCACAGGGGCACAGGAAAAACTGTTTTTT. Protein sequence: CASSHDAATGAQEKLFF.

The rearrangement links TRBV6-6 to TRBJ1-1; TRBD1 is a possible D gene (5 bases). Germline V gene data show CDR1 as MNHNY and CDR2 as SVGAGI (reference sequence). V lost 10 bases, J lost 4 bases, and 13 bases lay in between. CDR3 length: 12 amino acids. The CDR3 bases are TGTGCCACCATCTGGAGGGGCACTGAAGCTTTCTTT. Protein: CATIWRGTEAFF.

The chain is built from TRBV2 and TRBJ1-2; D is ambiguous. Looked up from germline, CDR1 is SNHLY and CDR2 is FYNNEI. This CDR3 spans 13 amino acids. Trimming took 3 bases from V and 3 from J, leaving 8 bases between them. This CDR3 reads CASSDKGDYGYTF. The CDR3 nucleotides are TGTGCCAGCAGTGACAAGGGAGACTATGGCTACACCTTC.

The gene calls are TRBV19 and TRBJ2-1, with TRBD2 matching 11 bases. The CDR3 sequence is 17 residues long. J gave up 1 base and V 6 bases, and 8 bases lay outside the gene matches. Germline loops: CDR1 LNHDA, CDR2 SQIVND (reference sequence). In nucleotides, the CDR3 is TGTGCCAGTAGCACCTCTAGCGGGGGGAATTCCTACAATGAGCAGTTCTTC. This translates into CASSTSSGGNSYNEQFF.

This chain joins TRBV7-2 and TRBJ2-7; TRBD1 matches at 8 bases. J lost 3 bases, V lost 5 bases, and 6 bases had no gene match. CDR3 length: 14 amino acids. The germline V gene has CDR1 SGHTA and CDR2 FQGNSA. As DNA, the CDR3 is TGTGCCAGCAGCCCCGACAGGGGACACTACGAGCAGTACTTC. It specifies CASSPDRGHYEQYF.

The chain carries TRBV7-2 and TRBJ2-3, with D perhaps matching TRBD1 (6 bases). Germline CDR1 and CDR2: SGHTA and FQGNSA. CDR3 length equals 12 residues. Trimming stripped 5 bases from V and 11 bases from J, with 14 bases between. CDR3 nucleotides: TGTGCCAGCAGCCCATATTCGGACAGGCAGTATTTT. Translating it yields CASSPYSDRQYF. Full variable domain (rest looked up from reference TRBV7-2 and TRBJ2-3): GAGVSQSPSNKVTEKGKDVELRCDPISGHTALYWYRQSLGQGLEFLIYFQGNSAPDKSGLPSDRFSAERTGGSVSTLTIQRTQQEDSAVYLCASSPYSDRQYFGPGTRLTVL.

The genes are TRBV19 and TRBJ2-5; D possibly corresponds to TRBD2 (5 bases). Trimming took off 5 bases at V and 4 bases at J, with 17 bases between the two ends. This CDR3 region has 15 residues. The germline gives CDR1 LNHDA, CDR2 SQIVND (reference sequence). CDR3 DNA sequence: TGTGCCAGTAGTTTGAGCGGCCTTAGTGGAGAGACCCAGTACTTC. This translates into CASSLSGLSGETQYF.

The chain carries TRBV5-1 and TRBJ2-2, with 8 bases matching TRBD1. Trimming removed 0 bases from V and 10 bases from J; junction bases left unmatched: 8. In germline, CDR1 is SGHRS, CDR2 YFSETQ. The CDR3 contains 15 residues. The CDR3: CASSLGRGLEEELFF. DNA for the CDR3: TGCGCCAGCAGCTTGGGCAGGGGGCTCGAGGAGGAGCTGTTTTTT.

This chain joins TRBV5-1 and TRBJ2-6, with unresolved D. This CDR3 has 18 residues. Per germline, CDR1 SGHRS and CDR2 YFSETQ. V lost 6 bases and J 0 bases, leaving 19 bases between the germline ends. For the CDR3, the DNA is TGCGCCAGCAAGGTTACGGGTACCACGAACTCTGGGGCCAACGTCCTGACTTTC. This translates into CASKVTGTTNSGANVLTF.

The chain has TRBV30 and TRBJ2-1; possibly TRBD2 for D (5 bases). Trimming left V 0 bases short and J 10 bases short, with 16 bases between. CDR1 and CDR2 from the germline V gene are GTSNPN and SVGIG (reference sequence). This CDR3 region has 14 residues. CDR3 nucleotides: TGTGCCTGGAGTGTACGGGGTAGCCGAAGGGAGCAGTTCTTC. Its protein product is CAWSVRGSRREQFF.

The rearrangement links TRBV19 to TRBJ2-5; D might be TRBD2 (6 bases). There are 16 residues in the CDR3. Between the trimmed V and J ends, which lost 0 bases and 5 bases, there was a span of 16 bases. CDR1 and CDR2 (germline): LNHDA, SQIVND (reference sequence). CDR3 coding DNA: TGTGCCAGTAGTATAGATGGGGGAGGATTGGGCGAGACCCAGTACTTC. It codes for CASSIDGGGLGETQYF.

The V gene is TRBV25-1, the J gene TRBJ1-1; D perhaps matches TRBD1 (6 bases). Trimming left V 6 bases short and J 8 bases short, with 13 bases between. The CDR3 is made up of 12 amino acids. CDR1 is MGHDK and CDR2 is SYGVNS in the germline V gene. CDR3 loop: CASREQGDEAFF. The CDR3 DNA reads TGTGCCAGCAGAGAACAGGGCGACGAAGCTTTCTTT. The full variable domain, in which reference TRBV25-1 and TRBJ1-1 provide the parts outside the CDR3, is EADIYQTPRYLVIGTGKKITLECSQTMGHDKMYWYQQDPGMELHLIHYSYGVNSTEKGDLSSESTVSRIRTEHFPLTLESARPSHTSQYLCASREQGDEAFFGQGTRLTVV.

This chain joins TRBV5-1 and TRBJ1-2; tentatively, D is TRBD1 (6 bases). CDR3 length: 15 residues. Germline lookup yields CDR1 SGHRS and CDR2 YFSETQ. V lost 1 base and J lost 3, with 13 bases in between. The CDR3 DNA reads TGCGCCAGCAGCTTGTACAGGGAAGGCGACTATGGCTACACCTTC. Its protein product is CASSLYREGDYGYTF.

This clone was counted a few times. The chain carries TRBV6-4 and TRBJ2-2, with D uncertain. Germline V gene data show CDR1 as MRHNA and CDR2 as SNTAGT. This CDR3 has 14 residues. The ends were cut back, 4 bases at V and 0 bases at J, with 6 bases in the middle. The CDR3, as DNA: TGTGCCAGCAGTGGGTCAGCGAACACCGGGGAGCTGTTTTTT. Protein: CASSGSANTGELFF.

This clone has a handful of counts. The V and J genes are TRBV25-1 and TRBJ1-4; TRBD1 agrees at 11 bases. CDR1 MGHDK and CDR2 SYGVNS come from the germline V gene. Trimming removed 7 bases from V and 7 bases from J; junction bases left unmatched: 5. The CDR3 is made up of 14 amino acids. The CDR3 loop is CASIGQGAAEKLFF. The CDR3 nucleotides read TGTGCCAGCATAGGACAGGGGGCAGCTGAAAAACTGTTTTTT.

The V call is TRBV11-3, the J call TRBJ2-3, with a weak D call TRBD1 (5 bases). Trimming removed 4 bases from V and 1 base from J, with 12 bases in between. Germline V gene data show CDR1 as SGHNT and CDR2 as YENEEA. CDR3 length equals 15 residues. The CDR3 region has the DNA TGTGCCAGCAGCTCCCAGGGTGGCGGCACAGATACGCAGTATTTT. Its protein is CASSSQGGGTDTQYF.

This chain connects TRBV19 to TRBJ1-2; D not resolved. The ends were cut back, 5 bases at V and 1 base at J, with 11 bases in the middle. Per the germline V gene, CDR1 is LNHDA and CDR2 is SQIVND (reference sequence). The CDR3 loop spans 14 amino acids. The CDR3 region is CASSRSESNYGYTF. The CDR3 DNA reads TGTGCCAGTAGTCGTTCTGAGAGTAACTATGGCTACACCTTC.

The rearrangement links TRBV11-1 to TRBJ1-2; 7 nucleotides match TRBD1. The V segment lost 4 bases and the J segment 4 bases; nucleotides outside the gene matches: 3. Germline values: CDR1 SGHAT, CDR2 FQDESV (reference sequence). The CDR3 is made up of 13 amino acids. CDR3 loop: CASSSRDSYGYTF. For the CDR3, the DNA is TGTGCCAGCAGCTCGAGGGACAGCTATGGCTACACCTTC.

The chain carries TRBV29-1 and TRBJ2-1; TRBD2 might be the D (5 bases). This CDR3 region has 12 residues. The V gene lost 0 bases and the J gene lost 9 bases, with 9 bases spanning the gap. The V gene's germline CDR1 is SQVTM and CDR2 ANQGSEA. The CDR3 here is CSVEEPRAEQFF. In nucleotides, the CDR3 is TGCAGCGTTGAAGAACCGAGGGCTGAGCAGTTCTTC.

The chain employs TRBV9 and TRBJ2-2, with a tentative D call TRBD2 (6 bases). This CDR3 has 17 residues. Trimming took off 5 bases at V and 0 bases at J, with 17 bases between the two ends. Germline values: CDR1 SGDLS, CDR2 YYNGEE. In DNA form, the CDR3 reads TGTGCCAGCAGGAGGGCGCCGGAGCGGGCGAACACCGGGGAGCTGTTTTTT. It yields the protein CASRRAPERANTGELFF.

The chain has TRBV10-3 and TRBJ1-2, with D tentatively TRBD1 (6 bases). The CDR3 has 14 amino acids. The germline gives CDR1 ENHRY, CDR2 SYGVKD. V was pared by 8 bases and J by 2 bases, with 15 bases between. The CDR3 DNA reads TGTGCCATCGGGACACGTAAACTAAACTATGGCTACACCTTC. Translating gives CAIGTRKLNYGYTF.

The rearrangement uses TRBV7-2 and TRBJ1-2; D possibly corresponds to TRBD1 (6 bases). Trimming stripped 4 bases from V and 4 bases from J, with 10 bases between. Germline loops: CDR1 SGHTA, CDR2 FQGNSA. The CDR3 runs 13 residues. The CDR3 sequence: CASSSTGFYGYTF. In DNA, the CDR3 is TGTGCCAGCAGCTCGACAGGTTTCTATGGCTACACCTTC.

The chain is built from TRBV6-5 and TRBJ1-4, with 7 bases fitting TRBD1. CDR3 length: 13 residues. Trimming cost V 10 bases and J 7 bases; bases outside gene matches: 9. CDR1 and CDR2 (germline): MNHEY, SVGAGI. CDR3 sequence (DNA): TGTGCCACCTCAACAGGGGCACGTGAAAAACTGTTTTTT. Protein: CATSTGAREKLFF.

This chain links TRBV15 with TRBJ2-5, with D possibly being TRBD2 (5 bases). The CDR3 sequence is 16 residues long. CDR1 and CDR2 (germline): LNHNV, YYDKDF (reference sequence). The V end was cut by 2 bases, the J end by 0 bases, with 13 bases between. The CDR3 region is CATSRTGLKYQETQYF. The CDR3 coding sequence is TGTGCCACCAGCAGAACCGGACTTAAGTACCAAGAGACCCAGTACTTC. Variable domain in full (rest from reference TRBV15 and TRBJ2-5): DAMVIQNPRYQVTQFGKPVTLSCSQTLNHNVMYWYQQKSSQAPKLLFHYYDKDFNNEADTPDNFQSRRPNTSFCFLDIRSPGLGDTAMYLCATSRTGLKYQETQYFGPGTRLLVL.

This rearrangement joins TRBV30 to TRBJ2-2, with 9 nucleotides matching TRBD1. The CDR3 consists of 14 residues. J was trimmed by 7 bases and V by 3 bases; bases with no gene match: 6. Germline CDR1 reads GTSNPN; CDR2 reads SVGIG (reference sequence). The chain's CDR3 is CAWSLEDRGGELFF. Here the CDR3 DNA reads TGTGCCTGGAGCCTCGAGGACAGGGGCGGGGAGCTGTTTTTT. Drawing the rest from reference TRBV30 and TRBJ2-2, the complete variable domain is SQTIHQWPATLVQPVGSPLSLECTVEGTSNPNLYWYRQAAGRGLQLLFYSVGIGQISSEVPQNLSASRPQDRQFILSSKKLLLSDSGFYLCAWSLEDRGGELFFGEGSRLTVL.

V gene TRBV7-6 combines with J gene TRBJ2-5; maybe TRBD1 (5 bases). Germline lookup yields CDR1 SGHVS and CDR2 FNYEAQ. V lost 9 bases, J lost 0 bases, and 17 bases lay in between. The CDR3 totals 15 residues. The DNA of the CDR3 is TGTGCCAGACAAGACCCGGACACAAACCAAGAGACCCAGTACTTC. This translates into CARQDPDTNQETQYF.

The V and J genes are TRBV21-1 and TRBJ1-6; no DNA check was done on the table's D call, TRBD1. TRBV21-1 has pseudogene status. The CDR3 is 16 amino acids. CDR3 loop: CASQPQGFSYNSPLHF. In DNA form, the CDR3 reads TGTGCCAGCCAGCCTCAGGGTTTCTCCTATAATTCACCCCTCCACTTT.